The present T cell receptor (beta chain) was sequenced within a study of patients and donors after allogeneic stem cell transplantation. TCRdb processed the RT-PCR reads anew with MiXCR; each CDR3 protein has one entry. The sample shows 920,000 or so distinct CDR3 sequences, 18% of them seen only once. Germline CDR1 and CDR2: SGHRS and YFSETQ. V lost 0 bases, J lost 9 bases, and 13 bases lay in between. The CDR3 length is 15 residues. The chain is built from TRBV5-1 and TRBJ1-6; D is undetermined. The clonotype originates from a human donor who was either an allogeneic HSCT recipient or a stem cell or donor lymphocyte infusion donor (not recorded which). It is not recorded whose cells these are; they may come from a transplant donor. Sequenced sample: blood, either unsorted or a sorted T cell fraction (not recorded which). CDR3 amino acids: CASSLEPTVSSPLHF. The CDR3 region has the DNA TGCGCCAGCAGCTTGGAACCCACTGTCAGTTCACCCCTCCACTTT. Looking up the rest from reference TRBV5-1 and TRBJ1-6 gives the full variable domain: KAGVTQTPRYLIKTRGQQVTLSCSPISGHRSVSWYQQTPGQGLQFLFEYFSETQRNKGNFPGRFSGRQFSNSRSEMNVSTLELGDSALYLCASSLEPTVSSPLHFGNGTRLTVT.